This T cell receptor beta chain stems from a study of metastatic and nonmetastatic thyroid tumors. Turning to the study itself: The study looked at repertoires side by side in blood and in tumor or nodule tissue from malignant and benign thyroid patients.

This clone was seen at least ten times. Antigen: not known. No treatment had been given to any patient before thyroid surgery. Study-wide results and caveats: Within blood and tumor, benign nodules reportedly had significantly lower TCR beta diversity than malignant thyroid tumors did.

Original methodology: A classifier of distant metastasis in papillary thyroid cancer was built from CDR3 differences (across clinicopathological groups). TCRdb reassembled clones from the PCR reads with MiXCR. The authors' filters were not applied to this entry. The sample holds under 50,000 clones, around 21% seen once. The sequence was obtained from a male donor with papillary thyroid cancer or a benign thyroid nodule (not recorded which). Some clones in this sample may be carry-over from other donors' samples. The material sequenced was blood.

The CDR3 sequence is CASSQEGGTSSPRREKLFF. The DNA for the CDR3 is TGCGCCAGCAGCCAAGAGGGGGGGACCAGCAGCCCCCGGAGGGAAAAACTGTTTTTT. The chain carries TRBV4-1 and TRBJ1-4, with a tentative D call TRBD1 (5 bases). The CDR3 runs 19 residues. Per the germline V gene, CDR1 is MGHRA and CDR2 is YSYEKL. V was trimmed by 0 bases and J by 8 bases, leaving 25 bases between them.